These T cell receptor beta chains were read from a single sample in a study of cytomegalovirus exposure and HLA in healthy donors. The table came from immunoSEQ multiplex PCR; TCRdb's copy has only in-frame clones and leaves some out. The table has 80,000 to 95,000 clones, approximately 63% seen once. The specimen sequenced was PBMCs. Source of these receptors: a woman aged 25 to 45 in good health and CMV-seronegative. The CDR3 runs from the conserved cysteine through the conserved F or W. The D gene is left open where the match is weak. Clone sizes are given selectively: once, few, many, or a class where the clone is expanded.

abundance	v_gene	d_gene	j_gene	CDR3aa	CDR3nt
few	TRBV10-3	TRBD1	TRBJ1-1	CAIRRGQGVTEAFF	TGTGCCATCAGGAGGGGACAGGGGGTCACTGAAGCTTTCTTT
.	TRBV7-2	TRBD2	TRBJ2-2	CASSLRTSGSKGELFF	TGTGCCAGCAGCTTGAGGACTAGCGGGAGTAAGGGGGAGCTGTTTTTT
.	TRBV5-4	.	TRBJ2-7	CASSLGQVGSYEQYF	TGTGCCAGCAGCTTGGGACAGGTGGGGTCCTACGAGCAGTACTTC
medium-sized	TRBV5-4	.	TRBJ1-1	CASSSEANTEAFF	TGTGCCAGCAGCTCTGAAGCGAACACTGAAGCTTTCTTT
.	TRBV14	.	TRBJ1-6	CASSQRGARDNSPLHF	TGTGCCAGCAGCCAACGCGGGGCAAGGGATAATTCACCCCTCCACTTT
.	TRBV7-3	TRBD2	TRBJ2-2	CASRGLANTGELFF	TGTGCCAGCAGAGGACTAGCAAATACCGGGGAGCTGTTTTTT
.	TRBV7-9	.	TRBJ1-2	CASSLVSYYGYTF	TGTGCCAGCAGCTTAGTAAGCTACTATGGCTACACCTTC
once	TRBV7-9	.	TRBJ2-5	CASSFTGVNQETQYF	TGTGCCAGCAGCTTCACGGGGGTGAACCAAGAGACCCAGTACTTC
.	TRBV19	TRBD2	TRBJ2-3	CASSILAGTADTQYF	TGTGCCAGTAGCATCTTAGCGGGTACGGCAGATACGCAGTATTTT
.	TRBV10-1	.	TRBJ2-3	CASSVNRITDTQYF	TGCGCCAGCAGTGTCAACAGAATCACAGATACGCAGTATTTT
.	TRBV4-1	.	TRBJ1-5	CASSTFTGNQPQHF	TGCGCCAGCAGCACCTTCACGGGGAATCAGCCCCAGCATTTT
.	TRBV27	TRBD2	TRBJ2-1	CASSQPGLAGVREQFF	TGTGCCAGCAGTCAACCGGGACTAGCGGGAGTACGGGAGCAGTTCTTC
.	TRBV5-1	TRBD1	TRBJ2-2	CASSFSGGNTGELFF	TGCGCCAGCAGCTTTTCAGGGGGCAACACCGGGGAGCTGTTTTTT
few	TRBV14	TRBD2	TRBJ2-2	CASSQDGTSGRIGELFF	TGTGCCAGCAGCCAAGATGGGACTAGCGGGAGGATCGGGGAGCTGTTTTTT
few	TRBV5-4	TRBD2	TRBJ2-7	CASSLINSGGEEQYF	TGTGCCAGCAGCTTAATAAATAGCGGGGGGGAGGAGCAGTACTTC
.	TRBV5-4	.	TRBJ1-6	CASRSVGHGAGYSPLHF	TGTGCCAGCAGGTCCGTAGGTCATGGGGCAGGCTATTCACCCCTCCACTTT
.	TRBV20-1	.	TRBJ2-7	CSATFSEQYF	TGCAGTGCCACTTTTTCCGAGCAGTACTTC
.	TRBV28	TRBD2	TRBJ2-3	CASHTSGSTDTQYF	TGTGCCTCTCACACTAGCGGGAGCACAGATACGCAGTATTTT
.	TRBV4-3	TRBD2	TRBJ2-7	CASSQARTGGYEQYF	TGCGCCAGCAGCCAAGCGAGGACGGGAGGGTACGAGCAGTACTTC
.	TRBV5-1	.	TRBJ1-2	CASSSEGSGGYTF	TGCGCCAGCAGCTCCGAAGGGAGCGGCGGCTACACCTTC
.	TRBV10-1	TRBD1	TRBJ1-1	CASSRQGSTEAFF	TGCGCCAGCAGTCGACAGGGATCCACTGAAGCTTTCTTT
few	TRBV7-8	TRBD1	TRBJ1-2	CASSFDPGQGAVYGYTF	TGTGCCAGCAGCTTTGACCCGGGACAGGGGGCGGTCTATGGCTACACCTTC
.	TRBV5-4	TRBD1	TRBJ2-6	CASSPGQGSPSGANVLTF	TGTGCCAGCAGCCCTGGACAGGGTTCCCCTTCTGGGGCCAACGTCCTGACTTTC
.	TRBV6-1	.	TRBJ2-5	CASSEGARETQYF	TGTGCCAGCAGTGAGGGGGCCAGAGAGACCCAGTACTTC
.	TRBV30	TRBD2	TRBJ2-7	CAWGLAGTYEQYF	TGTGCCTGGGGACTAGCGGGGACCTACGAGCAGTACTTC
.	TRBV29-1	TRBD1	TRBJ2-7	CSVTRTGVYEQYF	TGCAGCGTTACAAGGACAGGAGTCTACGAGCAGTACTTC
.	TRBV6-4	.	TRBJ2-1	CASASEGLYNEQFF	TGTGCCAGCGCATCGGAGGGCCTGTACAATGAGCAGTTCTTC
.	TRBV28	.	TRBJ2-3	CASSPDSRNTDTQYF	TGTGCCAGCAGTCCAGACAGCCGTAACACAGATACGCAGTATTTT
.	TRBV10-3	.	TRBJ2-5	CAISELGGRETQYF	TGTGCCATCAGTGAGCTCGGGGGAAGAGAGACCCAGTACTTC
.	TRBV7-2	.	TRBJ1-5	CASSLHGTIRNQPQHF	TGTGCCAGCAGCTTACACGGGACAATCCGCAATCAGCCCCAGCATTTT
.	TRBV5-1	.	TRBJ1-1	CASSLVGGANTEAFF	TGCGCCAGCAGCTTGGTTGGAGGGGCTAACACTGAAGCTTTCTTT
medium-sized	TRBV7-9	TRBD1	TRBJ1-1	CASSPTGDTEAFF	TGTGCCAGCAGCCCCACAGGGGACACTGAAGCTTTCTTT
.	TRBV5-4	.	TRBJ2-1	CASSFGSREYNEQFF	TGTGCCAGCAGCTTCGGGAGCAGGGAATACAATGAGCAGTTCTTC
.	TRBV10-2	.	TRBJ1-6	CASSDWVENSPLHF	TGCGCCAGCAGTGATTGGGTGGAGAATTCACCCCTCCACTTT
.	TRBV14	TRBD1	TRBJ1-5	CASSQGGRGSWNQPQHF	TGTGCCAGCAGCCAAGGTGGCAGGGGGAGTTGGAATCAGCCCCAGCATTTT
.	TRBV4-3	.	TRBJ1-2	CASSQVGQGFPFGYTF	TGCGCCAGCAGCCAAGTGGGCCAAGGCTTCCCCTTTGGCTACACCTTC
.	TRBV6-1	TRBD2	TRBJ2-3	CASSDFSGGSTDTQYF	TGTGCCAGCAGTGACTTTAGCGGGGGAAGCACAGATACGCAGTATTTT
once	TRBV15	.	TRBJ2-7	CATSRAYEQYF	TGTGCCACCAGCAGAGCTTACGAGCAGTACTTC
.	TRBV5-1	TRBD1	TRBJ2-2	CASSPSTGVMTGELFF	TGCGCCAGCAGCCCGTCGACAGGGGTGATGACCGGGGAGCTGTTTTTT
.	TRBV21-1	.	TRBJ1-1	CASVPGTGAAGNRNTEAFF	TGTGCCAGCGTACCCGGGACAGGGGCCGCGGGAAATAGGAACACTGAAGCTTTCTTT
.	TRBV29-1	TRBD2	TRBJ2-7	CSVEIGRGMNEQYF	TGCAGCGTTGAGATTGGGCGGGGGATGAACGAGCAGTACTTC
few	TRBV29-1	TRBD2	TRBJ2-2	CSVRLARNTGELFF	TGCAGCGTAAGACTAGCGAGGAACACCGGGGAGCTGTTTTTT
few	TRBV9	.	TRBJ2-2	CASKLSNGAGELFF	TGTGCCAGTAAACTCTCCAACGGAGCCGGGGAGCTGTTTTTT
few	TRBV10-1	TRBD1	TRBJ2-7	CASSPGTGYHEQYF	TGCGCCAGCAGTCCCGGGACAGGGTACCACGAGCAGTACTTC
.	TRBV18	TRBD1	TRBJ1-1	CASSPLGQGNTEAFF	TGTGCCAGCTCACCACTCGGACAGGGGAACACTGAAGCTTTCTTT
few	TRBV30	.	TRBJ1-2	CAWNWAGGGYTF	TGTGCCTGGAATTGGGCCGGAGGAGGCTACACCTTC
few	TRBV2	.	TRBJ2-1	CASSERGGRRNEQFF	TGTGCCAGCAGTGAACGGGGTGGGAGGAGGAATGAGCAGTTCTTC
.	TRBV10-3	.	TRBJ2-3	CAISESTLAGGDTQYF	TGTGCCATCAGTGAGTCGACTTTGGCAGGGGGGGATACGCAGTATTTT
.	TRBV19	.	TRBJ1-5	CASSIRNGRDYNQPQHF	TGTGCCAGTAGTATTAGGAATGGCAGGGACTACAATCAGCCCCAGCATTTT
.	TRBV7-9	.	TRBJ2-7	CASSSSRGTPFYEQYF	TGTGCCAGCAGCTCGTCGCGCGGGACTCCCTTTTACGAGCAGTACTTC
.	TRBV5-8	.	TRBJ2-7	CASRPRRGSYEQYF	TGTGCCAGCAGACCCAGAAGGGGAAGCTACGAGCAGTACTTC